This TCR beta chain appears in the sequencing data of a study of tumor and adjacent non-tumor tissue in lung cancer. As for the study in general: The cohort had 12 adenocarcinoma, a couple of squamous cell and 1 small cell patients. The study, taken as a whole, reports: Higher tumor TCR diversity was associated with shorter survival. Tumor repertoires had a smaller top 100 clone share than normal lung.

As to this clonotype: Antigen specificity is unknown. The conserved phenylalanine or tryptophan normally closing the CDR3 is absent here, so this likely arose from a read error.

The library came from three nested PCR rounds adapted from ARM-PCR protocols. TCRdb reanalysed the multiplex PCR reads using MiXCR and keeps one entry per CDR3 protein. The table records 100,000 or so distinct CDR3 sequences, 80% of them present only once. The V gene lost 5 bases and the J gene lost 8 bases, with 13 bases spanning the gap. Germline loops: CDR1 SGHAT, CDR2 FQDESV (reference sequence). This CDR3 has 13 amino acids. This sample's RNA came from whole unsorted tissue. Distant lung tissue was collected more than 3 cm away from the tumor edge. This rearrangement joins TRBV11-1 to TRBJ2-1; D is unclear. This clonotype was sampled from a man in his sixties with small cell lung cancer. The sample consisted of distant non-tumor lung tissue. This chain's CDR3 is CASSTKDKDEQFL. The CDR3 DNA is TGTGCCAGCAGCACAAAGGATAAGGATGAGCAGTTCCTC.